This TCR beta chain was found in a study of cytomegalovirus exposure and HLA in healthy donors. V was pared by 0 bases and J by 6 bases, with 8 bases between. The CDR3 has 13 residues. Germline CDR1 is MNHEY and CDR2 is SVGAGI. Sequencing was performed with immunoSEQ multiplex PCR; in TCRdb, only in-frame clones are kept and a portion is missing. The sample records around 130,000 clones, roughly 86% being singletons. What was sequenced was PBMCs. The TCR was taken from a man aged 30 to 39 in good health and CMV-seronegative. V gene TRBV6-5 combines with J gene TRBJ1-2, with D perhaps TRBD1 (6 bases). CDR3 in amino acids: CASSYSSGDGYTF. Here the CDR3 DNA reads TGTGCCAGCAGTTACTCGTCAGGGGATGGCTACACCTTC.